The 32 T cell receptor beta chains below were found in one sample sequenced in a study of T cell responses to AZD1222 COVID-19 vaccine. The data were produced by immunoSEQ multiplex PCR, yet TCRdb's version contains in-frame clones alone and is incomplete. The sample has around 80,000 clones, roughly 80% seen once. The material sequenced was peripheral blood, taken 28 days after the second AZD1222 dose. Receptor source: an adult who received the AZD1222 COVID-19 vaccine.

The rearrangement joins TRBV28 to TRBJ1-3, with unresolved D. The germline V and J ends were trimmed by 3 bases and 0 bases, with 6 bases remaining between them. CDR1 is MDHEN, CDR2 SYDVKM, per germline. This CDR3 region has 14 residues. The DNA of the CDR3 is TGTGCCAGCAGTTTTCGTGTCTCTGGAAACACCATATATTTT. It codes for CASSFRVSGNTIYF.

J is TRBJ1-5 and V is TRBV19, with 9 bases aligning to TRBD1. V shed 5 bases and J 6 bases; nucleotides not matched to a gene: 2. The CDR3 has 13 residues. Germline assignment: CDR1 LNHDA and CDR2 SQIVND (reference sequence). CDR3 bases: TGTGCCAGTAGTGAGGGACAGGGTCAGCCCCAGCATTTT. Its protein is CASSEGQGQPQHF.

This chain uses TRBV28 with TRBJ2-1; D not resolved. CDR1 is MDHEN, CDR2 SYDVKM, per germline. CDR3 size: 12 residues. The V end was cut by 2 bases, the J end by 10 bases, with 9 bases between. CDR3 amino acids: CASSLSPREQFF. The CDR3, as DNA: TGTGCCAGCAGTTTAAGTCCAAGGGAGCAGTTCTTC.

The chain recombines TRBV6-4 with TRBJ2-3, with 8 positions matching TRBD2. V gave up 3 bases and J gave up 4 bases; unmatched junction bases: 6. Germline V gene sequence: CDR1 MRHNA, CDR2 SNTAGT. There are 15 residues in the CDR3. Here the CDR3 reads CASSESGGNPDTQYF. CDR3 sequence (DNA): TGTGCCAGCAGTGAATCGGGAGGGAATCCAGATACGCAGTATTTT.

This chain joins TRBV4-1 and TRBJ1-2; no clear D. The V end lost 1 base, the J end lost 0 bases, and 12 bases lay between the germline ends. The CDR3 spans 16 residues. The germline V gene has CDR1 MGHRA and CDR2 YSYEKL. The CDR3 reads CASSQGGWTTNYGYTF. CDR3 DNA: TGCGCCAGCAGCCAAGGAGGGTGGACTACTAACTATGGCTACACCTTC.

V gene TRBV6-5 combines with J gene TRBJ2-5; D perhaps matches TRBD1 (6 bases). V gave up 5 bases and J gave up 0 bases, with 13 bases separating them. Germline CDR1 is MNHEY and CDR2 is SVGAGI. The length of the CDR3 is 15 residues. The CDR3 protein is CASSPRTAYQETQYF. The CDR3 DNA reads TGTGCCAGCAGTCCCAGGACAGCCTACCAAGAGACCCAGTACTTC.

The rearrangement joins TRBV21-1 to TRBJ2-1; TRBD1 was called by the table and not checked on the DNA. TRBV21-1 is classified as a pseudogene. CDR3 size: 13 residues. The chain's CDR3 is CASSKAGSNEQFF. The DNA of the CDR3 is TGTGCCAGCAGCAAAGCGGGCAGCAATGAGCAGTTCTTC.

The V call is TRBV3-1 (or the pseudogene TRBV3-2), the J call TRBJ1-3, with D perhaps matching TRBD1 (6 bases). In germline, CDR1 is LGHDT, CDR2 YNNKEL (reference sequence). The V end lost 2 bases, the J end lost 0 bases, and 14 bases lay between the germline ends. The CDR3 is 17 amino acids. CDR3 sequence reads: CASSQLAGASSGNTIYF. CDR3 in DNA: TGTGCCAGCAGCCAACTCGCAGGGGCCAGCTCTGGAAACACCATATATTTT.

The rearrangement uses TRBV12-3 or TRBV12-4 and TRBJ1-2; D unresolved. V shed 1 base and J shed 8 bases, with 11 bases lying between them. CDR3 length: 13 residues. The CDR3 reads CASSLGLGNGYTF. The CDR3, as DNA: TGTGCCAGCAGTTTAGGTTTAGGCAACGGCTACACCTTC.

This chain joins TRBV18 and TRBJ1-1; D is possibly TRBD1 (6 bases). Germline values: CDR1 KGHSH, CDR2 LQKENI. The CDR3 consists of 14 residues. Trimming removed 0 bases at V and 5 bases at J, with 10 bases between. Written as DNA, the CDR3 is TGTGCCAGCTCACCACCGGGGGCGGATACTGAAGCTTTCTTT. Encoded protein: CASSPPGADTEAFF. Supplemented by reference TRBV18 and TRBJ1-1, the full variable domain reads NAGVMQNPRHLVRRRGQEARLRCSPMKGHSHVYWYRQLPEEGLKFMVYLQKENIIDESGMPKERFSAEFPKEGPSILRIQQVVRGDSAAYFCASSPPGADTEAFFGQGTRLTVV.

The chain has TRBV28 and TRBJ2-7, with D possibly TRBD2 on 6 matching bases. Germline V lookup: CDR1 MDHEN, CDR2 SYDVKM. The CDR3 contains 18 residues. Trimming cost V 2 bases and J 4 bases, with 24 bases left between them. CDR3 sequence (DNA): TGTGCCAGCAGTTTAACGGCGGGGAAGGGGAGGACTTTATACGAGCAGTACTTC. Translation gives CASSLTAGKGRTLYEQYF.

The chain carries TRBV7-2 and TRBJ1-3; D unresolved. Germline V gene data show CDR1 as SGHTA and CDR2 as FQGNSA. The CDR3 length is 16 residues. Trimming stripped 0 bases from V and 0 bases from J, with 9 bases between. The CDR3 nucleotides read TGTGCCAGCAGCTTAGCAGGAGATTCCTCTGGAAACACCATATATTTT. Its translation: CASSLAGDSSGNTIYF.

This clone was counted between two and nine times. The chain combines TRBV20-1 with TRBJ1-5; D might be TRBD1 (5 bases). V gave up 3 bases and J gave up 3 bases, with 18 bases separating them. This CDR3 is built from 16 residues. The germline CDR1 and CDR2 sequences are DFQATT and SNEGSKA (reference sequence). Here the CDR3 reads CSASLGLTVPNQPQHF. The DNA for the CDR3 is TGCAGTGCTAGTTTGGGGTTGACAGTACCCAATCAGCCCCAGCATTTT.

This CDR3 is CASSVGTSNYGYTF. The CDR3 nucleotides are TGTGCCAGCAGCGTAGGTACATCGAACTATGGCTACACCTTC. The V gene is TRBV9, the J gene TRBJ1-2; D is uncertain. Deletions cut 0 bases from V and 2 bases from J, with 8 bases between. Germline V gene lookup returns CDR1 SGDLS and CDR2 YYNGEE. The CDR3 has 14 residues.

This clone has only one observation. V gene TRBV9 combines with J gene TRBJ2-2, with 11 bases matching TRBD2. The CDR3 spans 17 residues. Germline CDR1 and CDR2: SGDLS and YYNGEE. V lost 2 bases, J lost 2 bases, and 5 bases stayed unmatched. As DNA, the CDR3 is TGTGCCAGCAGCGTCCCGACTAGCGGGATTAACACCGGGGAGCTGTTTTTT. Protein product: CASSVPTSGINTGELFF.

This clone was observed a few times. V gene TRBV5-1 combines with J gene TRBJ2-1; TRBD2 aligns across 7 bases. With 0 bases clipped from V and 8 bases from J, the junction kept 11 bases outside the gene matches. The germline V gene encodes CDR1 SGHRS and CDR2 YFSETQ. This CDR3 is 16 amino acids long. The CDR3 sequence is CASSLGGGSFFDEQFF. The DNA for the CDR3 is TGCGCCAGCAGCTTGGGCGGCGGGAGCTTTTTCGATGAGCAGTTCTTC.

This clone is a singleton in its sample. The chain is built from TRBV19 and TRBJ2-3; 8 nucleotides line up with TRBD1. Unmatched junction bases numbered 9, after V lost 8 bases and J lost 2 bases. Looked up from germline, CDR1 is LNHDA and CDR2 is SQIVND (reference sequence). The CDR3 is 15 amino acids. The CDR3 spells CASQNRDRSTDTQYF. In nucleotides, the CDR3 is TGTGCCAGTCAGAACCGGGACAGGTCCACAGATACGCAGTATTTT.

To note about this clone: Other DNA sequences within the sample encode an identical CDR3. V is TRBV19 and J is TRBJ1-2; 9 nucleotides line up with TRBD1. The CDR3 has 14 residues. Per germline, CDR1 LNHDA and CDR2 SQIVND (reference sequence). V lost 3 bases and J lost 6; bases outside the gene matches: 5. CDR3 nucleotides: TGTGCCAGTAGTATCCGGGGACAGGGCCATGGCTACACCTTC. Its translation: CASSIRGQGHGYTF.

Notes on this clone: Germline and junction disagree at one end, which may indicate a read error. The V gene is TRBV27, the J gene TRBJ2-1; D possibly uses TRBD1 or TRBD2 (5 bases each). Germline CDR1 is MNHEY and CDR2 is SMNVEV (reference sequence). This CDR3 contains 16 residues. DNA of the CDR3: TGTGCCAGCAGTATAATCCGGGACGTCTCCAACAATGAGCAGTTCTTC. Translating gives CASSIIRDVSNNEQFF.

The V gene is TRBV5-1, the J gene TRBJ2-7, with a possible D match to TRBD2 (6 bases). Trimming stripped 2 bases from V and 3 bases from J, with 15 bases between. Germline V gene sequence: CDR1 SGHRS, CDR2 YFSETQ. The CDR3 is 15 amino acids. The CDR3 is CASSFNGGEVYEQYF. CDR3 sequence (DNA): TGCGCCAGCAGCTTTAACGGAGGGGAGGTCTACGAGCAGTACTTC.

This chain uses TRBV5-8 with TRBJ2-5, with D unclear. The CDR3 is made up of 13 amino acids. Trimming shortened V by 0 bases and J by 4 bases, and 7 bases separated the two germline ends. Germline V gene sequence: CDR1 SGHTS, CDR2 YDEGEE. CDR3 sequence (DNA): TGTGCCAGCAGCTTGGAGAGAAGAGAGACCCAGTACTTC. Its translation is CASSLERRETQYF.

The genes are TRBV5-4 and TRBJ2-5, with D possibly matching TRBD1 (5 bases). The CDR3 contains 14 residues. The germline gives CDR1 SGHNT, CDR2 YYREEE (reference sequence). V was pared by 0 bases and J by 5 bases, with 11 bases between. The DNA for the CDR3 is TGTGCCAGCAGCTTGGTAGGGGCGGAGGAGACCCAGTACTTC. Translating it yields CASSLVGAEETQYF.

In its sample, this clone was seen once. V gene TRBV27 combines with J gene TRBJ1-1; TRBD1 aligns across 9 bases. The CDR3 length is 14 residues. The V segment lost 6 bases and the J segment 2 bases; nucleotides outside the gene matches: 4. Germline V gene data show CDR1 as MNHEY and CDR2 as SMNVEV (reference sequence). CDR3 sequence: CASRETGGNTEAFF. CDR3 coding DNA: TGTGCCAGCAGAGAGACAGGGGGAAACACTGAAGCTTTCTTT.

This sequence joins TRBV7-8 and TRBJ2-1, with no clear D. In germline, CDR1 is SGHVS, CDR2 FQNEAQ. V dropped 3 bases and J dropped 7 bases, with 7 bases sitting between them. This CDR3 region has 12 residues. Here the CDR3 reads CASSFSGNEQFF. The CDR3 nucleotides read TGTGCCAGCAGCTTTAGTGGTAATGAGCAGTTCTTC.

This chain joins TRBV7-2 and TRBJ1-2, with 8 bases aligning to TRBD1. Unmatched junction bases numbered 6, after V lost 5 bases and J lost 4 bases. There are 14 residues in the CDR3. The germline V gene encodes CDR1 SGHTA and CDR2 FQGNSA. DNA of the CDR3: TGTGCCAGCAGCCGGAGGGACAGGTCCTATGGCTACACCTTC. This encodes CASSRRDRSYGYTF.

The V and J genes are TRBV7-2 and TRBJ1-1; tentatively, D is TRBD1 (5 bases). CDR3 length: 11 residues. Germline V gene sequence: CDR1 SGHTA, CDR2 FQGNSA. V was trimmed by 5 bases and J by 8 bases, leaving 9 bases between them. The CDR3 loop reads CASSEYREAFF. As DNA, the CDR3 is TGTGCCAGCAGCGAATACAGGGAAGCTTTCTTT.

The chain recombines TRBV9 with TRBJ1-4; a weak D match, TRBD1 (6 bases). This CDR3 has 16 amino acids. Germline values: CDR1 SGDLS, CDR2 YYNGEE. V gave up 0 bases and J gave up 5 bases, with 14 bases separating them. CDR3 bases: TGTGCCAGCAGCGTAGGATGGGGGCTCGGGAATGAAAAACTGTTTTTT. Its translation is CASSVGWGLGNEKLFF.

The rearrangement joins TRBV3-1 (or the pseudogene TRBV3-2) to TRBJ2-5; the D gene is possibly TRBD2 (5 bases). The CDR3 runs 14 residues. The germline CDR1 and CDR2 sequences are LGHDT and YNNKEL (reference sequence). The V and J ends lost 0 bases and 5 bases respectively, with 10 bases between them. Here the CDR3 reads CASSQDLREETQYF. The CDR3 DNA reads TGTGCCAGCAGCCAAGATCTTAGGGAGGAGACCCAGTACTTC.

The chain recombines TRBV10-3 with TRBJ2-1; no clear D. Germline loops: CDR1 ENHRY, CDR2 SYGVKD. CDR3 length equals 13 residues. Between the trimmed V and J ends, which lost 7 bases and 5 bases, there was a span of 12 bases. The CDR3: CAITEKPDNEQFF. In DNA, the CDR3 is TGTGCCATCACCGAAAAACCGGACAATGAGCAGTTCTTC.

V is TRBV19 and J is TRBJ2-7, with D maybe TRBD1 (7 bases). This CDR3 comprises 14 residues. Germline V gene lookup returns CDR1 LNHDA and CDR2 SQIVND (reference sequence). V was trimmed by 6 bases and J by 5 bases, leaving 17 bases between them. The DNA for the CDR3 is TGTGCCAGTAGACCCCAGGGGGGTGCGGACGAGCAGTACTTC. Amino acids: CASRPQGGADEQYF.

The CDR3 reads CASSLAGSYEQYF. CDR3 in DNA: TGTGCCAGCAGCTTGGCTGGTTCCTACGAGCAGTACTTC. This chain joins TRBV5-4 and TRBJ2-7; no clear D gene. V shed 0 bases and J shed 1 base, with 5 bases lying between them. The CDR3 contains 13 residues. Germline CDR1 and CDR2: SGHNT and YYREEE (reference sequence).

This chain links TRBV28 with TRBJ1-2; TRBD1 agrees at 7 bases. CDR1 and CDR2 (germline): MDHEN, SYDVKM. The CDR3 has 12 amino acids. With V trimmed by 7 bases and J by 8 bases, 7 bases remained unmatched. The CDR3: CASTRQGGGYTF. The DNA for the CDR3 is TGTGCCAGCACCCGACAGGGAGGAGGCTACACCTTC.